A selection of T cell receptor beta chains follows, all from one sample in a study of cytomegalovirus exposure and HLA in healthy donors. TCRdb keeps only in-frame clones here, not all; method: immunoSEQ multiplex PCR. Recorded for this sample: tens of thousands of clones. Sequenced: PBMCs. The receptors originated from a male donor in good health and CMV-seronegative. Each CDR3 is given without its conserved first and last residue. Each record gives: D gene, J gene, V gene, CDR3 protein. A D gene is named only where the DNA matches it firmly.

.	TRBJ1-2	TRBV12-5	ASGLGGGRDYGYT
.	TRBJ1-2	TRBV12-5	ASGLKGANYGYT
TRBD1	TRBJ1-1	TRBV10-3	AISQGGQGAVEAF
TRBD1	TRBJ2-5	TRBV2	ASSGEGTGVRETQY
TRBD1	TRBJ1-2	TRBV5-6	ASSLVGADRGGYT
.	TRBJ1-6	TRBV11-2	ASSSSQGTNSPLH
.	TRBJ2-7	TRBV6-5	AIRYSSLSYEQY
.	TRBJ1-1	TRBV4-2	ASSQESEAEAF
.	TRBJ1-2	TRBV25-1	ASRVDKSPYGYT
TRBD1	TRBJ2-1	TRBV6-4	ASSEETGGGNEQF
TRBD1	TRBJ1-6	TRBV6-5	ASRTTGEISPLH
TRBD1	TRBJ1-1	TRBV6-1	ASSAGTGNTEAF
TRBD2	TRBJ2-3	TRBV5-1	ASSWTSGVPDTQY
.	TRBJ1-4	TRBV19	ASRGRSSQLEKLF
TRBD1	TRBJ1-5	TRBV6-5	ASSRDRGGQPQH
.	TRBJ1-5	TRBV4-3	ASSHSTVSQPQH
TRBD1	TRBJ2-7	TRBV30	AWSGQGAGTYEQY
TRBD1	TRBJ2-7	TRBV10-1	ASRDRDRSSYEQY
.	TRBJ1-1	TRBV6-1	ASRVPGLGAF
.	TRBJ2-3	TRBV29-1	SVDPRSTDTQY
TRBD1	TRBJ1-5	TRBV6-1	ASSARDRVDQPQH
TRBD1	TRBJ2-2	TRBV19	ASSPSGTGAGELF
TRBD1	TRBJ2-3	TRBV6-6	ASSYSGTGGTDTQY
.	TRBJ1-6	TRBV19	ASSILGGEQLNSPLH
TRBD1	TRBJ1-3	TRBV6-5	ASKPGQGSGNTIY
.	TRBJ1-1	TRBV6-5	ASSLLGVRTEAF
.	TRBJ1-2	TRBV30	AWEILSDLPPYGYT
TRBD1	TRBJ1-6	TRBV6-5	ASSYSGQGGSPLH
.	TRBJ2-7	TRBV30	AWSVLRGTTYEQY
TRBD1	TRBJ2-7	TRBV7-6	ASSFFDRGEQY
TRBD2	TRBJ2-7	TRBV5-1	ASSLVAGGLYEQY
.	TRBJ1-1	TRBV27	ASSFRLLSGAEAF
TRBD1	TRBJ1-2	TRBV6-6	ASSSDRVGGYT
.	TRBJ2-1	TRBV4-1	ASSQIDMGLSYNEQF
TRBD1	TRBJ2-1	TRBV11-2	ASSFRQGWNNEQF
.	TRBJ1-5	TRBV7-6	ASSLGGEGGNQPQH
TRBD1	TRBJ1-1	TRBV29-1	SVVRGEAF
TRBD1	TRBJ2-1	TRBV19	ASSASGTGRNEQF
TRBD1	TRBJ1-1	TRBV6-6	ASSPRDSTEAF
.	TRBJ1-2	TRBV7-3	ASSLQINYGYT
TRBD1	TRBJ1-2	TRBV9	ASSPGTGGSYGYT
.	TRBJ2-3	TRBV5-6	ASSLALGRDNTDTQY
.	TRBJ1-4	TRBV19	ASSPPRRREKLF
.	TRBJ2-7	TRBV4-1	ASSHDRNSYEQY
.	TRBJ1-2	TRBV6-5	ASSYSTRGKGYT
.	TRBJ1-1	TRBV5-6	ASSPDGQTTNTEAF
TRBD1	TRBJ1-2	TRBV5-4	ASRTGPANYGYT